Below are 21 T cell receptor beta chains sequenced from a single sample in a study of blood T cell repertoires in COVID-19 (dated by TCRdb to the early 2020s). Library preparation employed the immunoSEQ multiplex PCR assay. This is the immuneACCESS table as TCRdb keeps it, with only in-frame sequences that have V and J called. A part of the clones is gone; compared with another copy, unresolved V genes explain less than half, and the rest is unexplained. The sample includes roughly 120,000 clones, with about 90% observed a single time. 7% to 9% of the sample goes to the ten largest clones. Sequencing was done on a sample of peripheral blood. The receptors stem from a human donor in a cohort sampled during active COVID-19.

This clone was recorded once. CDR3 coding DNA: TGTGCCACCAGTGATTTCAGGATTTCTTATGGCTACACCTTC. It translates to CATSDFRISYGYTF. The J gene is TRBJ1-2, the V gene TRBV24-1; the D is unclear. This CDR3 is built from 14 residues. The V and J ends lost 1 base and 5 bases respectively, with 10 bases between them. Germline V gene data show CDR1 as KGHDR and CDR2 as SFDVKD.

This sequence joins TRBV4-2 and TRBJ1-2; 9 bases align to TRBD1. V was pared by 0 bases and J by 5 bases, with 7 bases of the junction left unmatched. This CDR3 has 16 residues. CDR1 is LGHNA, CDR2 YNFKEQ, per germline. In nucleotides, the CDR3 is TGTGCCAGCAGCCAAGAAAAAGGGACAGGGAGATATGGCTACACCTTC. This codes for CASSQEKGTGRYGYTF.

The chain has TRBV5-1 and TRBJ2-1; no clear D. Trimming removed 4 bases at V and 4 bases at J, with 9 bases between. There are 13 residues in the CDR3. Germline V gene sequence: CDR1 SGHRS, CDR2 YFSETQ. The CDR3 nucleotides are TGCGCCAGCAGCCCCTCAGATTACAATGAGCAGTTCTTC. It translates to CASSPSDYNEQFF. Full variable domain (remainder filled in from reference TRBV5-1 and TRBJ2-1): KAGVTQTPRYLIKTRGQQVTLSCSPISGHRSVSWYQQTPGQGLQFLFEYFSETQRNKGNFPGRFSGRQFSNSRSEMNVSTLELGDSALYLCASSPSDYNEQFFGPGTRLTVL.

V usage is TRBV11-2 and J usage is TRBJ1-4; tentative D call: TRBD1 (6 bases). The V gene's germline CDR1 is SGHAT and CDR2 FQNNGV. The germline V and J ends were trimmed by 5 bases and 8 bases, with 18 bases remaining between them. The CDR3 loop spans 15 amino acids. Here the CDR3 reads CASSPMDSRAEKLFF. DNA of the CDR3: TGTGCCAGCAGCCCGATGGACAGTCGGGCCGAAAAACTGTTTTTT.

This rearrangement joins TRBV4-1 to TRBJ1-6; no firm D call. Trimming removed 3 bases at V and 8 bases at J, with 17 bases between. In germline, CDR1 is MGHRA, CDR2 YSYEKL. This CDR3 is 16 amino acids long. CDR3 nucleotides: TGCGCCAGCAGCCATCCCAGAGGGTATTTGGATTCACCCCTCCACTTT. Its translation: CASSHPRGYLDSPLHF.

The sample holds one count of this clone. This sequence joins TRBV7-9 and TRBJ1-6; perhaps TRBD1 as D (6 bases). Trimming left V 5 bases short and J 5 bases short, with 10 bases between. The CDR3 sequence is 14 residues long. Germline assignment: CDR1 SEHNR and CDR2 FQNEAQ (reference sequence). The CDR3 loop is CASSGTNNNSPLHF. The CDR3 DNA reads as TGTGCCAGCAGCGGGACAAACAATAATTCACCCCTCCACTTT.

The V call is TRBV21-1, the J call TRBJ2-3; TRBD1, the table's D call, was not compared with the DNA. TRBV21-1 is noted as a pseudogene. The CDR3 contains 16 residues. The CDR3 DNA sequence: TGTGCCAGCAGCCTATCCCGGGACAGGAACACAGATACGCAGTATTTT. Translation gives CASSLSRDRNTDTQYF.

The chain carries TRBV7-2 and TRBJ2-1; 7 positions match TRBD2. Germline V gene lookup returns CDR1 SGHTA and CDR2 FQGNSA. Trimming took 5 bases from V and 2 from J; bases not matched to a gene: 9. The CDR3 is 16 amino acids. The CDR3: CASSPRTRGTYNEQFF. CDR3 coding DNA: TGTGCCAGCAGCCCGAGGACTAGAGGAACCTACAATGAGCAGTTCTTC.

CDR3 in DNA: TGTGCCAGCAGCCTTACTAGCGGGAGTTCAGAGACCCAGTACTTC. As protein: CASSLTSGSSETQYF. The chain uses TRBV9 and TRBJ2-5; TRBD2 agrees at 11 bases. This CDR3 contains 15 residues. In germline, CDR1 is SGDLS, CDR2 YYNGEE. The V and J ends lost 4 bases and 4 bases, in that order; junction bases with no gene match: 6.

The chain joins TRBV20-1 to TRBJ1-2; weak D call: TRBD1 (6 bases). V was trimmed by 4 bases and J by 0 bases, leaving 12 bases between them. The CDR3 runs 14 residues. Germline V gene sequence: CDR1 DFQATT, CDR2 SNEGSKA (reference sequence). The CDR3 DNA reads TGCAGTGCTAATGAACAGGGAGCTAACTATGGCTACACCTTC. Protein sequence: CSANEQGANYGYTF.

The chain couples TRBV9 to TRBJ2-7, with 12 bases that match TRBD2. The CDR3 extends over 14 amino acids. Germline V gene data show CDR1 as SGDLS and CDR2 as YYNGEE. Trimming removed 0 bases from V and 5 bases from J; junction bases left unmatched: 0. CDR3 protein: CASSVGLAGDEQYF. The CDR3 DNA follows: TGTGCCAGCAGCGTAGGACTAGCGGGAGACGAGCAGTACTTC.

A single count supports this clone. The chain is built from TRBV4-2 and TRBJ2-1, with 7 bases that match TRBD2. The CDR3 is 15 residues long. Germline CDR1 is LGHNA and CDR2 is YNFKEQ. V was pared by 0 bases and J by 10 bases, with 9 bases of the junction left unmatched. CDR3 DNA sequence: TGTGCCAGCAGCCAAGAGAGGGGTAGGGAGGGCGAGCAGTTCTTC. This gives the protein CASSQERGREGEQFF.

CDR3 nucleotides: TGTGCCAGCAGTCCACAGCAGGGTTATGGCTACACCTTC. Translation: CASSPQQGYGYTF. The chain uses TRBV27 and TRBJ1-2, with a tentative D call TRBD1 (5 bases). CDR1 is MNHEY and CDR2 is SMNVEV in the germline V gene (reference sequence). The CDR3 is made up of 13 amino acids. Deletions cut 5 bases from V and 5 bases from J, with 12 bases between.

The chain uses TRBV15 and TRBJ2-3, with 9 bases that match TRBD2. CDR3 size: 13 residues. Unmatched junction bases numbered 8, after V lost 2 bases and J lost 14 bases. Germline CDR1 and CDR2: LNHNV and YYDKDF (reference sequence). The CDR3 loop reads CATSRWGLAGTYF. The CDR3 region has the DNA TGTGCCACCAGCAGATGGGGGCTAGCGGGGACGTATTTT.

The chain has TRBV12-3 or TRBV12-4 and TRBJ1-1, with unresolved D. Trimming left V 6 bases short and J 2 bases short, with 10 bases between. CDR3 size: 13 residues. The CDR3 spells CASRPNRNTEAFF. As DNA, the CDR3 is TGTGCCAGCAGACCGAACAGAAACACTGAAGCTTTCTTT.

In its sample, this clone was seen once. The chain combines TRBV6-5 with TRBJ2-1, with 7 bases identical to TRBD1. This CDR3 has 14 amino acids. With V trimmed by 5 bases and J by 5 bases, 6 bases remained unmatched. The germline V gene has CDR1 MNHEY and CDR2 SVGAGI. DNA for the CDR3: TGTGCCAGCAGTAGACAGGGAGAGGACAATGAGCAGTTCTTC. Protein sequence: CASSRQGEDNEQFF.

The chain carries TRBV2 and TRBJ1-1, with D possibly being TRBD1 (5 bases). V was pared by 4 bases and J by 4 bases, with 13 bases between. CDR1 is SNHLY, CDR2 FYNNEI, per germline. The length of the CDR3 is 14 residues. CDR3 nucleotides: TGTGCCAGCAGTGGGGAGGGGAAGGGCACTGAAGCTTTCTTT. Translation gives CASSGEGKGTEAFF. The full variable domain, its missing parts supplied by reference TRBV2 and TRBJ1-1, is EPEVTQTPSHQVTQMGQEVILRCVPISNHLYFYWYRQILGQKVEFLVSFYNNEISEKSEIFDDQFSVERPDGSNFTLKIRSTKLEDSAMYFCASSGEGKGTEAFFGQGTRLTVV.

The chain joins TRBV4-2 to TRBJ2-7; maybe TRBD2 (5 bases). The CDR3 loop spans 14 amino acids. CDR1 and CDR2 (germline): LGHNA, YNFKEQ. V gave up 3 bases and J gave up 6 bases, with 15 bases separating them. The CDR3 sequence is CASSQDRGLGEQYF. Written as DNA, the CDR3 is TGTGCCAGCAGCCAGGATCGGGGTTTGGGCGAGCAGTACTTC.

V and J are TRBV7-2 and TRBJ2-7, with D perhaps TRBD2 (6 bases). V dropped 5 bases and J dropped 3 bases, with 17 bases sitting between them. This CDR3 contains 15 residues. Germline V gene lookup returns CDR1 SGHTA and CDR2 FQGNSA. This chain's CDR3 is CASSGGTQGFYEQYF. CDR3 sequence (DNA): TGTGCCAGCAGCGGCGGGACTCAGGGCTTCTACGAGCAGTACTTC.

The rearrangement links TRBV3-1 (or the pseudogene TRBV3-2) to TRBJ1-3; 8 nucleotides line up with TRBD1. The CDR3 spans 17 residues. Germline V gene lookup returns CDR1 LGHDT and CDR2 YNNKEL (reference sequence). The ends lost 2 bases at V and 4 bases at J; junction bases unmatched: 10. The CDR3 region is CASSQQYKRTGGNTIYF. In DNA form, the CDR3 reads TGTGCCAGCAGCCAACAATACAAGCGGACAGGGGGAAACACCATATATTTT.

The J gene is TRBJ2-3, the V gene TRBV6-5; D might be TRBD1 (6 bases). The germline V gene encodes CDR1 MNHEY and CDR2 SVGAGI. Deletions cut 8 bases from V and 4 bases from J, with 7 bases between. The CDR3 sequence is 11 residues long. The CDR3 spells CASGGADTQYF. CDR3 bases: TGTGCCAGCGGGGGCGCAGATACGCAGTATTTT.